This TCR beta chain was identified in a study of blood T cells in healthy people across ages (dated by TCRdb to about 2015). In the study overall: In model experiments, template switching captured about one uniquely barcoded TCR beta cDNA molecule for every two T cells. Four age groups were formed from the donors: young (average approximately 17 years), middle-aged (approximately 40), aged (about 62) and long-lived (more than 75). The study analyzed two additional independent replicas of 1 million unique cDNA reads from the same blood draw for two donors, one aged 18 to 30 and one aged 80 or older. Age-related changes in TCR beta repertoire diversity were measured in the study by deep sequencing normalized with unique cDNA molecular identifiers. Results the study describes overall, beyond this receptor: Conclusive comparison of naive and antigen-experienced compartments was prevented by the profiling of bulk unsorted PBMCs. Observed TCR beta diversity correlated strongly with the percentage of naive T cells measured by flow cytometry. Estimates of total diversity based on one million sequenced T cells were considered lower bounds and underestimates. As age increased, observed TCR beta diversity per million T cells dropped in a roughly linear way, and a significant reduction was already evident by age 40. Because the CMV infection status of the donors was unknown, age-related changes in expanded clonotypes may potentially have been confounded. The long-lived group showed more naive CD4+ T cells, fewer expanded clones and increased TCR diversity than the aged group, suggesting age selection.

Library method: 5' RACE. Sequencing relied on an Illumina HiSeq 2500. A second about 7 to 12 cycle PCR used a sample-barcoded 5' primer and a J-beta primer mix. A unique molecular identifier was introduced onto each TCR beta cDNA molecule by a template-switch 5' adaptor carrying 12 random nucleotides. At least 3 million CDR3-containing paired-end reads were obtained from each sample. First-strand cDNA synthesis was performed from all RNA using the Mint cDNA synthesis kit, with priming by a TRBC-specific oligonucleotide. After uracil-DNA glycosylase treatment, a first 18-cycle PCR used universal primers M1SS and BC2_uni_R on all cDNA. In the source study's methods: For normalization, 1 million high-quality reads, each with a distinct molecular identifier, were randomly selected from each sample. Instead of being binned into consensus sequences, reads that shared molecular identifiers were thrown out. MiTCR, set to a Q25 quality threshold and the strictest error-elimination algorithm, was used for CDR3 identification, clonotype clustering and error correction. A nonparametric unseen species model using Euler transformation provided a lower-bound estimate of total TCR beta diversity. TCRdb cleaned the public reads at Q25 with fastp, built clones with MiXCR and kept in-frame beta chains. Each CDR3 protein gets just one entry, which takes the most common genes and DNA from the rows behind it. Clone size and V and J calls follow TCRdb, not the original study. The sample profile shows 800,000 to 950,000 distinct CDR3 sequences; roughly 29% of them were found once. The top ten clones comprise 10% to 13% of the sample.

Trimming removed 4 bases from V and 4 bases from J; the gene matches leave 8 bases unexplained. From cysteine to phenylalanine, the CDR3 is 16 amino acids long. Of the read, only the CDR3 DNA is kept; its 48 bases are in frame from base 1. Taken from the germline V gene, the CDR1 and CDR2 loops are SGHTA and FQGNSA. The roughly 37 donors, aged 6 to 90 years, were systemically healthy Caucasian individuals from Russia. Approximately 9.3 milliliters of peripheral blood were collected from each donor into EDTA-treated Vacutainer tubes. PBMCs were isolated by Ficoll-Paque density-gradient centrifugation, with at least 6 million obtained per sample. Total RNA, at least 5 micrograms per sample, was extracted from PBMCs with Trizol reagent. For every donor, flow cytometry on a PBMC aliquot measured the percentage of naive CD45RAhigh/CD27high T cells. This clonotype has a single count. Its antigen remains undetermined. No quality values exist for individual bases; no much larger clone is one base distant. A lone read is weak support.

This sample was also put to use in a study of T cells of mothers and their children. As that second study puts it: The donors were nine systemically healthy Caucasian individuals, made up of three mothers and their six children. cDNA synthesis used all of the extracted RNA, with 1.5 ug of RNA in each 15 ul reaction. Sample barcodes and 2-4 random nucleotides were added via the M1S primer in the second PCR. Over 10 million TCR beta CDR3 reads came from each mother, compared with some 3 million reads from each child. TCR recombination output is similarly shaped by thymic selection in related and unrelated pairs, with a minor effect exerted by inherited differences. Normalized repertoire overlap in related mother-child pairs was always slightly higher than in unrelated mother-child pairs, but the difference was never significant. No persistent microchimeric T cell clones were detected, at a sensitivity of roughly 100 clones per million clonotypes. To look for features that set related mother-child pairs apart from unrelated individuals, the researchers ran deep NGS to compare the TCR beta repertoires of mothers and children. On average, the children were roughly 11 +/- 4 years old, while the mothers were about 38 +/- 4 years old. Libraries were sequenced on Illumina HiSeq 2000 with 100+100 nt paired-end reads after adapter ligation with NEBNext reagents. To prevent cross-contamination, the mother and child libraries were prepared one month apart and sequenced in separate runs. Between about 500,000 and 2,100,000 distinct TCR beta clonotypes were identified per donor. Naive TCR beta clonotypes were estimated from low-frequency clonotypes matched to each donor's FACS-determined naive share, without sorting.

The sequence joins TRBV7-2 to TRBJ2-2, with 8 central nucleotides matching TRBD2. This clonotype was sampled from a middle-aged woman in good health. Sample: blood. The CDR3 is CASSSSLAGGTGELFF. The bases read TGTGCCAGCAGCTCTAGCCTGGCGGGGGGCACCGGGGAGCTGTTTTTT.